This T cell receptor beta chain was sequenced for a study of cytomegalovirus exposure and HLA in healthy donors. The germline gives CDR1 SQVTM, CDR2 ANQGSEA. This CDR3 has 14 residues. The V and J ends lost 1 base and 1 base respectively, with 10 bases between them. PCR employed 60 Vbeta and 13 Jbeta primers. Measured with immunoSEQ multiplex PCR; TCRdb has only the in-frame clones, and not every one. Across 53,000 or so clones, the top ten clones capture under 15% of the sample. The V call is TRBV29-1, the J call TRBJ2-5; D unclear. The source material was PBMCs. This TCR was recovered from a man younger than 35 in good health and CMV-seropositive. The CDR3 DNA reads TGCAGCGTTGAAGGCAGGCGAACCCAAGAGACCCAGTACTTC. The encoded protein is CSVEGRRTQETQYF. Based on the CDR3 plus reference TRBV29-1 and TRBJ2-5, the full variable domain is SAVISQKPSRDICQRGTSLTIQCQVDSQVTMMFWYRQQPGQSLTLIATANQGSEATYESGFVIDKFPISRPNLTFSTLTVSNMSPEDSSIYLCSVEGRRTQETQYFGPGTRLLVL.